These 19 T cell receptor beta chains share one sample of origin, sequenced in a study of post-analysis software for immune sequencing data. Study-level points and caveats: Roughly five TRBV segments were significantly more frequent in patients than in controls. TRBV5-6, TRBV5-1 and TRBV20-1 were among these segments.

Prepared libraries of TCR beta cDNA carried unique molecular identifiers. TCRdb called the PCR reads again in MiXCR, with one record for every CDR3 protein. The sample carries some 800,000 distinct CDR3 sequences, more than 45% recorded once. The antigens for these receptors are not known. Specimen: blood. The receptors stem from a girl under 18 with multiple sclerosis.

DNA of the CDR3: TGTGCCAGCAGTCGAGGACAGGGCGACACTGAAGCTTTCTTT. Its protein is CASSRGQGDTEAFF. The chain combines TRBV9 with TRBJ1-1; 8 bases line up with TRBD1. The junction had 6 bases not matched to a gene; V was cut back by 5 bases and J by 3 bases. CDR3 length: 14 amino acids. Germline CDR1 SGDLS, CDR2 YYNGEE.

The CDR3 sequence: CASSHARWGAYEQYF. DNA for the CDR3: TGTGCCAGCAGCCACGCCCGTTGGGGAGCCTACGAGCAGTACTTC. The chain couples TRBV3-1 to TRBJ2-7, with D maybe TRBD2 (5 bases). V lost 3 bases to trimming and J lost 2 bases, with 14 bases between them. This CDR3 region has 15 residues. Germline CDR1 reads LGHDT; CDR2 reads YNNKEL (reference sequence).

The genes are TRBV7-8 and TRBJ2-5; 7 bases agree with TRBD1. This CDR3 is built from 14 residues. Per the germline V gene, CDR1 is SGHVS and CDR2 is FQNEAQ. V was clipped by 3 bases and J by 8 bases; unmatched bases: 9. CDR3 sequence (DNA): TGTGCCAGCAGCTTGGGGGACAGCAAGAGAACCCAGTACTTC. Protein: CASSLGDSKRTQYF.

The rearrangement links TRBV24-1 to TRBJ2-3; 12 bases line up with TRBD2. Losses at the gene ends were 3 bases for V and 1 base for J; bases not matched to a gene: 1. The CDR3 is 16 amino acids. CDR1 and CDR2 (germline): KGHDR, SFDVKD. CDR3 bases: TGTGCCACCAGTGATCGGACTAGCGGGGGCACAGATACGCAGTATTTT. This codes for CATSDRTSGGTDTQYF.

The chain has TRBV29-1 and TRBJ2-7; TRBD2 matches 7 bases. This CDR3 is 12 amino acids long. Germline lookup yields CDR1 SQVTM and CDR2 ANQGSEA. Unmatched junction bases numbered 3, after V lost 4 bases and J lost 3 bases. CDR3 nucleotide sequence: TGCAGCGTTGGCGGGAGAGGCTACGAGCAGTACTTC. This sequence encodes CSVGGRGYEQYF.

The gene calls are TRBV29-1 and TRBJ2-2; 7 bases line up with TRBD1. Unmatched junction bases numbered 2, after V lost 6 bases and J lost 7 bases. The germline gives CDR1 SQVTM, CDR2 ANQGSEA. This CDR3 comprises 11 residues. The CDR3 bases are TGCAGCGTGAGGACAGGCGGGGAGCTGTTTTTT. This gives the protein CSVRTGGELFF.

This clonotype came up a few times. The V and J genes are TRBV4-2 and TRBJ2-5, with TRBD2 matching 11 bases. This CDR3 has 17 residues. Germline CDR1 reads LGHNA; CDR2 reads YNFKEQ. Trimming at V came to 0 bases and at J to 5 bases, leaving 8 bases not matched to a gene. CDR3: CASSQDRLAGGQETQYF. The CDR3 nucleotides are TGTGCCAGCAGCCAAGACCGGCTAGCGGGAGGCCAGGAGACCCAGTACTTC.

The rearrangement links TRBV7-3 to TRBJ2-3; no clear D. Germline V gene data show CDR1 as SGHTA and CDR2 as FQGTGA. The V and J ends lost 2 bases and 7 bases respectively, with 13 bases between them. The CDR3 has 14 residues. In nucleotides, the CDR3 is TGTGCCAGCAGCTTAGAACCCGCGACGAATACGCAGTATTTT. Translation gives CASSLEPATNTQYF.

Remarks on this clonotype: A read error may account for a junction end that differs from germline. The J gene is TRBJ2-3, the V gene TRBV7-6; 8 nucleotides match TRBD1. CDR3 length: 17 amino acids. Germline CDR1 reads SGHVS; CDR2 reads FNYEAQ. In DNA, the CDR3 is TGTGCCAGCAGCTTAAGCCAGGGGGCGCCTGACACAGGTACGCAGTATTTT. It translates to CASSLSQGAPDTGTQYF.

The rearrangement joins TRBV30 to TRBJ1-4, with D unclear. CDR1 GTSNPN and CDR2 SVGIG come from the germline V gene (reference sequence). With 4 bases removed from V and 6 bases from J, the gap between germline ends came to 12 bases. The CDR3 is 13 amino acids. The CDR3 here is CAWTTTVDEKLFF. Written as DNA, the CDR3 is TGTGCCTGGACGACTACCGTTGATGAAAAACTGTTTTTT.

V usage is TRBV29-1 and J usage is TRBJ2-7, with D possibly TRBD2 on 5 matching bases. The length of the CDR3 is 17 residues. Germline CDR1 and CDR2: SQVTM and ANQGSEA. Between the trimmed V and J ends, which lost 0 bases and 2 bases, there was a span of 20 bases. This CDR3 is CSVEDRNSDSDPYEQYF. DNA for the CDR3: TGCAGCGTTGAAGATAGGAATTCGGATAGCGATCCCTACGAGCAGTACTTC.

The chain has TRBV15 and TRBJ2-1; 10 bases match TRBD2. V trimming: 1 base; J trimming: 3 bases; junction bases outside the gene matches: 3. This CDR3 spans 16 amino acids. Germline V gene sequence: CDR1 LNHNV, CDR2 YYDKDF (reference sequence). The CDR3 DNA follows: TGTGCCACCAGCAGAGTGAGGACTAGCGGCTACAATGAGCAGTTCTTC. It yields the protein CATSRVRTSGYNEQFF.

This clonotype is a singleton in its sample. This rearrangement joins TRBV5-6 to TRBJ2-6, with 7 bases fitting TRBD1. Looked up from germline, CDR1 is SGHDT and CDR2 is YYEEEE. The CDR3 spans 16 residues. V trimming: 3 bases; J trimming: 0 bases; junction bases outside the gene matches: 3. The CDR3 nucleotides are TGTGCCAGCAGCTGGACAGGAGGCTCTGGGGCCAACGTCCTGACTTTC. This sequence encodes CASSWTGGSGANVLTF.

The genes are TRBV5-5 and TRBJ2-3; 10 bases are shared with TRBD2. The germline V gene encodes CDR1 SGHKS and CDR2 YYEKEE (reference sequence). This CDR3 is built from 17 residues. J was trimmed by 4 bases and V by 3 bases; bases with no gene match: 11. CDR3 nucleotide sequence: TGTGCCAGCAGCTCACCCTCAAGCGGGAGGGCCGCAGATACGCAGTATTTT. Its translation is CASSSPSSGRAADTQYF. Variable domain in full (rest from reference TRBV5-5 and TRBJ2-3): DAGVTQSPTHLIKTRGQQVTLRCSPISGHKSVSWYQQVLGQGPQFIFQYYEKEERGRGNFPDRFSARQFPNYSSELNVNALLLGDSALYLCASSSPSSGRAADTQYFGPGTRLTVL.

This clonotype was counted a few times. This chain joins TRBV12-3 or TRBV12-4 and TRBJ2-3, with a possible D match to TRBD1 (5 bases). V gave up 3 bases and J gave up 5 bases, with 9 bases separating them. This CDR3 is built from 13 residues. The CDR3 loop is CASSFTGKDTQYF. In DNA form, the CDR3 reads TGTGCCAGCAGTTTCACAGGAAAAGATACGCAGTATTTT.

The chain combines TRBV7-6 with TRBJ2-5; D may be TRBD1 (5 bases). Germline V CDR1 and CDR2: SGHVS, FNYEAQ. Trimming removed 0 bases at V and 3 bases at J, with 8 bases between. This CDR3 is built from 14 residues. CDR3 bases: TGTGCCAGCAGCTTAGCGGGGCCTGAAGAGACCCAGTACTTC. Translation gives CASSLAGPEETQYF.

The chain uses TRBV5-1 and TRBJ2-3, with 9 nucleotides matching TRBD2. The germline gives CDR1 SGHRS, CDR2 YFSETQ. The CDR3 runs to 19 residues. Trimming cost V 3 bases and J 1 base; bases outside gene matches: 15. CDR3 in amino acids: CASSSTASGIPLGTDTQYF. In DNA, the CDR3 is TGCGCCAGCAGCTCGACCGCTAGCGGGATTCCGTTGGGCACAGATACGCAGTATTTT.

The rearrangement links TRBV12-3 or TRBV12-4 to TRBJ1-1, with D possibly matching TRBD1 (5 bases). V lost 7 bases and J lost 6, with 21 bases in between. This CDR3 contains 15 residues. The CDR3 DNA sequence: TGTGCCAGCACCCATCGAGGGGATTGGTACGCTGAAGCTTTCTTT. This translates into CASTHRGDWYAEAFF.

V is TRBV20-1 and J is TRBJ2-1; D remains unclear. Trimming cost V 2 bases and J 6 bases, with 14 bases left between them. CDR1 DFQATT and CDR2 SNEGSKA come from the germline V gene (reference sequence). The CDR3 is made up of 14 amino acids. This chain's CDR3 is CSARPAQASNEQFF. The CDR3 DNA sequence: TGCAGTGCTAGACCCGCTCAGGCGAGCAATGAGCAGTTCTTC.